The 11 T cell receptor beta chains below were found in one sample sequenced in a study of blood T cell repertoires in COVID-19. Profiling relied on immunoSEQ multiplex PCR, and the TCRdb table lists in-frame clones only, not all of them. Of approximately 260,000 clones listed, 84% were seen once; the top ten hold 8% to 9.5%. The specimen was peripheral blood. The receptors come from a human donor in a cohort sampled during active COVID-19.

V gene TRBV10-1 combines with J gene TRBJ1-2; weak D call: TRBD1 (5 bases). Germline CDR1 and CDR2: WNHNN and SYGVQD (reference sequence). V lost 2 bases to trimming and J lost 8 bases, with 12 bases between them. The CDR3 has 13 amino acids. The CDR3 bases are TGCGCCAGCAGTGAGCGCAGGGAAGGCGGCTACACCTTC. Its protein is CASSERREGGYTF.

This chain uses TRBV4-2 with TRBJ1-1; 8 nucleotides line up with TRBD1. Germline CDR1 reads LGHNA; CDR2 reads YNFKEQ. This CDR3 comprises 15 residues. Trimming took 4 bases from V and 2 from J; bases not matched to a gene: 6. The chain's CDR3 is CASSRQTGANTEAFF. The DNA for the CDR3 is TGTGCCAGCAGCCGCCAGACAGGGGCCAACACTGAAGCTTTCTTT.

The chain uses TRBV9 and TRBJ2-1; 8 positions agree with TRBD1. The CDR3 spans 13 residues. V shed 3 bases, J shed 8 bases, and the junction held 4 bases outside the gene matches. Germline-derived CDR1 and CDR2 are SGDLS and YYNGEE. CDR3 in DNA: TGTGCCAGCAGCGCTCAGGGGGCTCATGAGCAGTTCTTC. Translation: CASSAQGAHEQFF. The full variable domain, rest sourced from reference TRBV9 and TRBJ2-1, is DSGVTQTPKHLITATGQRVTLRCSPRSGDLSVYWYQQSLDQGLQFLIQYYNGEERAKGNILERFSAQQFPDLHSELNLSSLELGDSALYFCASSAQGAHEQFFGPGTRLTVL.

CDR3 sequence (DNA): TGTGCCAGCAGGTCAGCGGGCGGGGAGCTGTTTTTT. Protein: CASRSAGGELFF. The chain uses TRBV2 and TRBJ2-2; TRBD2 might be the D (6 bases). V lost 6 bases, J lost 7 bases, and 9 bases lay in between. Looked up from germline, CDR1 is SNHLY and CDR2 is FYNNEI. The CDR3 length is 12 residues. The variable domain in full, with the rest retrieved from reference TRBV2 and TRBJ2-2, is EPEVTQTPSHQVTQMGQEVILRCVPISNHLYFYWYRQILGQKVEFLVSFYNNEISEKSEIFDDQFSVERPDGSNFTLKIRSTKLEDSAMYFCASRSAGGELFFGEGSRLTVL.

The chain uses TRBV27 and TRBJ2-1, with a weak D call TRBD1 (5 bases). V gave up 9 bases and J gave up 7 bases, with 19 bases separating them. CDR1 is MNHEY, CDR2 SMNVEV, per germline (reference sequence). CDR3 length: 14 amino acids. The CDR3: CASGKGVGVNEQFF. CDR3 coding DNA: TGTGCCAGTGGGAAAGGGGTTGGGGTTAATGAGCAGTTCTTC.

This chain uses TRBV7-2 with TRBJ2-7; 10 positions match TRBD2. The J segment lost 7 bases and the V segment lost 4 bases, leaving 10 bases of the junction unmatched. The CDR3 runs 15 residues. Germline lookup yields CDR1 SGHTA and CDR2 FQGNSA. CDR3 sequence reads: CASSSLLAGGGEQYF. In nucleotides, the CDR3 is TGTGCCAGCAGCTCCCTGTTAGCGGGGGGTGGAGAGCAGTACTTC.

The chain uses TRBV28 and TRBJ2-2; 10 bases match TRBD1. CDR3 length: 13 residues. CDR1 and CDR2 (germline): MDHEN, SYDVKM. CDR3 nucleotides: TGTGTAGCCGGGACAGGGGCCACCGGGGAGCTGTTTTTT. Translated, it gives CVAGTGATGELFF.

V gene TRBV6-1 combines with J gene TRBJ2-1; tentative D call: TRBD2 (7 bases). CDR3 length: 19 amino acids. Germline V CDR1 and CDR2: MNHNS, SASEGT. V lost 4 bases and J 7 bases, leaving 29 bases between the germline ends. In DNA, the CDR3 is TGTGCCAGCAGTGGAGCCCTAGGACTAGTAGGGGGATCGGGTAATGAGCAGTTCTTC. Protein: CASSGALGLVGGSGNEQFF.

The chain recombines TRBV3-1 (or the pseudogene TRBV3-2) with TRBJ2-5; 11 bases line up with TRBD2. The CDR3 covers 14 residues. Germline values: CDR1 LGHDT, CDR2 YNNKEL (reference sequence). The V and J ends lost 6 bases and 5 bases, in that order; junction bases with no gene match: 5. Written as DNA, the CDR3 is TGTGCCAGCAGGGGGACTAGCGGTCGGGAGACCCAGTACTTC. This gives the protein CASRGTSGRETQYF.

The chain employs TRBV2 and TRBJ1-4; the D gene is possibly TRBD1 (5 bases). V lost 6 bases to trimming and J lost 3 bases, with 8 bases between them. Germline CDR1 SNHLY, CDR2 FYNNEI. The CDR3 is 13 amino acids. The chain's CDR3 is CASSGGSNEKLFF. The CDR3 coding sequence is TGTGCCAGCAGCGGGGGATCTAATGAAAAACTGTTTTTT.

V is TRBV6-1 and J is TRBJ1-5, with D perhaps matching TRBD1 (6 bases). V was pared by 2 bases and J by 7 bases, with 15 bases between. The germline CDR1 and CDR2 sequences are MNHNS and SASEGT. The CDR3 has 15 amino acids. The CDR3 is CASSELGARGQPQHF. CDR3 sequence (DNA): TGTGCCAGCAGTGAATTGGGAGCCAGGGGACAGCCCCAGCATTTT.